The T cell receptor (beta chain) described here comes from a study of T cell changes during pregnancy in multiple sclerosis. This table comes from immunoSEQ multiplex PCR, and its TCRdb copy is limited to in-frame clones, with some not included. The data show 69,000 or so clones, with about 91% seen just once and 0.25% to 0.3% held by the top ten. Germline-derived CDR1 and CDR2 are MNHNY and SVGAGI (reference sequence). The CDR3 runs to 14 residues. Trimming stripped 5 bases from V and 8 bases from J, with 15 bases between. This specimen consisted of CD4+ T cells from peripheral blood mononuclear cells, obtained in the third trimester of pregnancy. The chain recombines TRBV6-6 with TRBJ1-4, with D possibly matching TRBD1 (5 bases). The receptor was isolated from a female donor in good health, enrolled as a control in a pregnancy study. The DNA of the CDR3 is TGTGCCAGCAGTGGGGTCAGGGATGGCGAAAAACTGTTTTTT. It specifies CASSGVRDGEKLFF.